These 25 T cell receptor beta chains were all obtained from the same sample, sequenced in a study of CD8+ T cells in alopecia areata. Sequencing templates came from extracted RNA that was reverse transcribed into cDNA. Generated by immunoSEQ multiplex PCR, the TCRdb table keeps only in-frame clones and is missing some. The sample includes 100,000 to 150,000 clones, 49% seen only once; the top ten take about 19%. The sample consisted of CD8+ T cells sorted from blood, taken at week 0. These receptors were collected from a human donor with alopecia areata.

This clone was observed a few times. V usage is TRBV27 and J usage is TRBJ1-5; the D is unclear. The germline V and J ends were trimmed by 2 bases and 5 bases, with 7 bases remaining between them. Germline values: CDR1 MNHEY, CDR2 SMNVEV (reference sequence). CDR3 length: 13 residues. The chain's CDR3 is CASSLAGDQPQHF. The CDR3 nucleotides read TGTGCCAGCAGTTTAGCTGGTGATCAGCCCCAGCATTTT.

The chain has TRBV29-1 and TRBJ1-2, with D perhaps TRBD1 (5 bases). The V and J ends lost 1 base and 4 bases respectively, with 10 bases between them. Per germline, CDR1 SQVTM and CDR2 ANQGSEA. The CDR3 is made up of 13 amino acids. The CDR3 DNA reads as TGCAGCGTTGAAGTTCGTAGGGGCTATGGCTACACCTTC. It translates to CSVEVRRGYGYTF.

V and J are TRBV19 and TRBJ2-1; D gene uncertain. Looked up from germline, CDR1 is LNHDA and CDR2 is SQIVND (reference sequence). CDR3 length: 14 residues. Trimming stripped 3 bases from V and 1 base from J, with 7 bases between. CDR3 amino acids: CASSILRSYNEQFF. The CDR3 bases are TGTGCCAGTAGTATCCTCCGTTCCTACAATGAGCAGTTCTTC.

The chain joins TRBV25-1 to TRBJ2-5; D may be TRBD1 (6 bases). The germline gives CDR1 MGHDK, CDR2 SYGVNS. Trimming cost V 10 bases and J 1 base, with 10 bases left between them. The CDR3 consists of 12 residues. CDR3 residues: CAISGVQETQYF. CDR3 coding DNA: TGTGCCATTTCAGGGGTCCAAGAGACCCAGTACTTC.

This rearrangement joins TRBV19 to TRBJ2-1; TRBD2 aligns across 9 bases. The CDR3 spans 16 residues. The V gene end was trimmed by 4 bases and the J gene end by 4 bases; junction bases not matched to a gene: 8. Germline lookup yields CDR1 LNHDA and CDR2 SQIVND (reference sequence). In nucleotides, the CDR3 is TGTGCCAGTAGTAAGGGGAGCGGGGGGTGGTACAATGAGCAGTTCTTC. It translates to CASSKGSGGWYNEQFF.

This chain's CDR3 is CASSYSSTAYTEAFF. As DNA, the CDR3 is TGTGCCAGCAGTTACTCGAGTACAGCCTACACTGAAGCTTTCTTT. This chain links TRBV6-5 with TRBJ1-1; D remains ambiguous. Looked up from germline, CDR1 is MNHEY and CDR2 is SVGAGI. V was trimmed by 0 bases and J by 3 bases, leaving 11 bases between them. This CDR3 comprises 15 residues.

This clone has a handful of counts. This rearrangement joins TRBV29-1 to TRBJ1-2; 8 bases align to TRBD1. CDR3 size: 13 residues. With 4 bases clipped from V and 8 bases from J, the junction kept 9 bases outside the gene matches. Germline CDR1 SQVTM, CDR2 ANQGSEA. CDR3 sequence (DNA): TGCAGCGTTGTGGAGCCGGGGACAGGCGGCTACACCTTC. It translates to CSVVEPGTGGYTF.

The J gene is TRBJ1-2, the V gene TRBV29-1; 8 nucleotides line up with TRBD1. The CDR3 consists of 14 residues. V lost 4 bases and J lost 5; bases outside the gene matches: 9. Germline-derived CDR1 and CDR2 are SQVTM and ANQGSEA. This chain's CDR3 is CSVGGQAEQYGYTF. The CDR3 nucleotides are TGCAGCGTTGGGGGACAGGCCGAGCAATATGGCTACACCTTC.

The genes are TRBV4-2 and TRBJ1-1; D not resolved. Trimming removed 4 bases at V and 0 bases at J, with 12 bases between. This CDR3 spans 15 amino acids. Germline V gives CDR1 LGHNA, CDR2 YNFKEQ. The CDR3 sequence is CASSPLLGMNTEAFF. The CDR3 DNA follows: TGTGCCAGCAGCCCTCTCCTTGGGATGAACACTGAAGCTTTCTTT.

The CDR3 here is CASSPGGKNIQYF. CDR3 DNA: TGTGCCAGCAGTCCCGGGGGCAAAAACATTCAGTACTTC. V usage is TRBV6-5 and J usage is TRBJ2-4, with D possibly TRBD2 on 6 matching bases. The CDR3 consists of 13 residues. V was pared by 5 bases and J by 3 bases, with 8 bases between. Germline CDR1 MNHEY, CDR2 SVGAGI.

V gene TRBV5-6 combines with J gene TRBJ1-1; 9 positions match TRBD1. Trimming took 2 bases from V and 6 from J; bases not matched to a gene: 2. Per the germline V gene, CDR1 is SGHDT and CDR2 is YYEEEE. The CDR3 has 13 amino acids. The CDR3: CASSFTGGSEAFF. As DNA, the CDR3 is TGTGCCAGCAGCTTTACAGGGGGCTCTGAAGCTTTCTTT.

The chain recombines TRBV29-1 with TRBJ1-2; D not resolved. Germline V gene sequence: CDR1 SQVTM, CDR2 ANQGSEA. The V and J ends lost 1 base and 6 bases respectively, with 6 bases between them. The CDR3 sequence is 11 residues long. The CDR3 DNA reads TGCAGCGTTGAAGGTGGGGATGGCTACACCTTC. Amino acid sequence: CSVEGGDGYTF. Complete variable domain (other parts from reference TRBV29-1 and TRBJ1-2): SAVISQKPSRDICQRGTSLTIQCQVDSQVTMMFWYRQQPGQSLTLIATANQGSEATYESGFVIDKFPISRPNLTFSTLTVSNMSPEDSSIYLCSVEGGDGYTFGSGTRLTVV.

V usage is TRBV29-1 and J usage is TRBJ1-4, with D unresolved. The V gene's germline CDR1 is SQVTM and CDR2 ANQGSEA. The V end was cut by 6 bases, the J end by 0 bases, with 11 bases between. The CDR3 has 14 residues. The CDR3 reads CSVSDGATNEKLFF. For the CDR3, the DNA is TGCAGCGTCTCGGACGGGGCAACTAATGAAAAACTGTTTTTT.

The chain links TRBV13 to TRBJ2-7; 13 bases are a match to TRBD2. Looked up from germline, CDR1 is PRHDT and CDR2 is FYEKMQ (reference sequence). V shed 0 bases, J shed 4 bases, and the junction held 3 bases outside the gene matches. The CDR3 runs 16 residues. The CDR3 region is CASSLGAGLAGYEQYF. Here the CDR3 DNA reads TGTGCCAGCAGCTTAGGCGCGGGACTAGCGGGGTACGAGCAGTACTTC.

The CDR3 DNA is TGTGCCAGCAGTGCTGGGACTCTTTCACCCCTCCACTTT. It is translated as CASSAGTLSPLHF. V usage is TRBV2 and J usage is TRBJ1-6; tentative D call: TRBD1 (5 bases). Germline assignment: CDR1 SNHLY and CDR2 FYNNEI. The CDR3 spans 13 residues. Trimming took off 4 bases at V and 9 bases at J, with 10 bases between the two ends.

The chain couples TRBV2 to TRBJ2-7, with 8 bases fitting TRBD1. Germline assignment: CDR1 SNHLY and CDR2 FYNNEI. Trimming removed 5 bases from V and 3 bases from J; junction bases left unmatched: 9. The CDR3 length is 15 residues. In DNA form, the CDR3 reads TGTGCCAGCAGTAGAAACAGGGGGATCATCTACGAGCAGTACTTC. It yields the protein CASSRNRGIIYEQYF.

The rearrangement uses TRBV7-9 and TRBJ1-1; D possibly corresponds to TRBD1 (6 bases). The CDR3 is made up of 14 amino acids. The V and J ends lost 4 bases and 5 bases respectively, with 14 bases between them. Germline lookup yields CDR1 SEHNR and CDR2 FQNEAQ (reference sequence). In nucleotides, the CDR3 is TGTGCCAGCAGCTCCTGGACAGTATCAACTGAAGCTTTCTTT. Its protein is CASSSWTVSTEAFF.

This clone has just a few counts. The rearrangement links TRBV29-1 to TRBJ2-7; the D call may be TRBD1 or TRBD2 (5 bases each). With 3 bases removed from V and 4 bases from J, the gap between germline ends came to 13 bases. This CDR3 region has 13 residues. Germline-derived CDR1 and CDR2 are SQVTM and ANQGSEA. CDR3 nucleotides: TGCAGCGTTGACGGGCAGGGACCTTACGAGCAGTACTTC. Its translation is CSVDGQGPYEQYF.

The rearrangement joins TRBV29-1 to TRBJ2-1; D gene unclear. The CDR3 is made up of 15 amino acids. Trimming shortened V by 0 bases and J by 0 bases, and 9 bases separated the two germline ends. Germline V lookup: CDR1 SQVTM, CDR2 ANQGSEA. The CDR3 coding sequence is TGCAGCGTTGAAGATCTACAGAGCTCCTACAATGAGCAGTTCTTC. The encoded protein is CSVEDLQSSYNEQFF.

This clone has just a few counts. The chain joins TRBV19 to TRBJ1-1; unclear D gene. The CDR3 runs to 12 residues. Germline V lookup: CDR1 LNHDA, CDR2 SQIVND (reference sequence). Trimming took off 3 bases at V and 6 bases at J, with 8 bases between the two ends. CDR3 sequence reads: CASSIRGAEAFF. CDR3 DNA: TGTGCCAGTAGTATCCGAGGCGCTGAAGCTTTCTTT.

This clone was counted only a few times. This chain joins TRBV30 and TRBJ2-1; D is ambiguous. The length of the CDR3 is 11 residues. In germline, CDR1 is GTSNPN, CDR2 SVGIG (reference sequence). The ends were cut back, 0 bases at V and 6 bases at J, with 3 bases in the middle. The CDR3 DNA reads TGTGCCTGGAGTGTAGTCAATGAGCAGTTCTTC. Protein sequence: CAWSVVNEQFF.

This chain links TRBV4-2 with TRBJ2-2; D perhaps matches TRBD1 (6 bases). The CDR3 totals 15 residues. Germline loops: CDR1 LGHNA, CDR2 YNFKEQ. V was trimmed by 5 bases and J by 1 base, leaving 11 bases between them. The chain's CDR3 is CASSSKGVNTGELFF. As DNA, the CDR3 is TGTGCCAGCAGCTCGAAGGGGGTGAACACCGGGGAGCTGTTTTTT.

The chain joins TRBV30 to TRBJ2-3; D call uncertain. The CDR3 loop spans 15 amino acids. Trimming cost V 2 bases and J 0 bases, with 12 bases left between them. Germline CDR1 is GTSNPN and CDR2 is SVGIG (reference sequence). In nucleotides, the CDR3 is TGTGCCTGGAGTCTCACTCGAACTAGCACAGATACGCAGTATTTT. It encodes CAWSLTRTSTDTQYF.

The chain links TRBV6-5 to TRBJ1-1, with TRBD1 identical over 7 bases. Trimming cost V 5 bases and J 3 bases; bases outside gene matches: 9. The CDR3 is 15 amino acids. The germline V gene encodes CDR1 MNHEY and CDR2 SVGAGI. CDR3 region: CASSLYRGADTEAFF. The CDR3 DNA reads TGTGCCAGCAGTCTTTACAGGGGAGCGGACACTGAAGCTTTCTTT.

The CDR3 spells CASSRQGSQPQHF. CDR3 coding DNA: TGTGCCAGCAGCCGACAGGGTAGTCAGCCCCAGCATTTT. The rearrangement uses TRBV7-9 and TRBJ1-5; 7 bases are a match to TRBD1. With V trimmed by 5 bases and J by 6 bases, 4 bases remained unmatched. CDR1 is SEHNR, CDR2 FQNEAQ, per germline (reference sequence). This CDR3 region has 13 residues.